This TCR beta chain appears in the sequencing data of a study of graft-versus-host responses after intestinal transplantation. Study-wide context: Recipients got multivisceral, liver-intestinal, or isolated intestinal transplants. The whole recipient group had anti-thymocyte globulin induction followed by tacrolimus and steroids for approximately three years.

Losses at the gene ends were 4 bases for V and 7 bases for J; bases not matched to a gene: 5. The V gene's germline CDR1 is MGHRA and CDR2 YSYEKL. The CDR3 is made up of 13 amino acids. Worth noting for this clone: Its matching antigen is unknown.

Only in-frame clones appear in the TCRdb table, and some are missing; sequencing was by immunoSEQ multiplex PCR. Here the sample spans over 80,000 clones, less than 95% being singletons. This chain uses TRBV4-1 with TRBJ2-7; 9 bases are shared with TRBD1. The material was unstimulated CD8+ T cells sorted from spleen or lymph node cells, obtained before transplant. The TCR comes from a human donor who was the organ donor for an intestinal transplant. As DNA, the CDR3 is TGCGCCAGCAGCCCAGGACAGGGGAGTGAGCAGTACTTC. It is translated as CASSPGQGSEQYF.